What follows is one TCR beta chain and its context. What it recognizes is unknown. CDR1 is SGHTA, CDR2 FQGNSA, per germline. Unmatched junction bases numbered 7, after V lost 5 bases and J lost 2 bases. CDR3 length equals 15 residues. This entry belongs to a study of T cell responses to AZD1222 COVID-19 vaccine. Broader study findings: Seropositive status at baseline applied to only 6 or 7 AZD1222 recipients. Variant regions that are unmutated are reportedly the target of nearly half of spike-specific TCRs.

Sequencing used immunoSEQ multiplex PCR; TCRdb keeps in-frame clones, though not all of them. The sample contains 150,000 or so clones, about 87% of which appear only once. The sequence came from an adult who received the AZD1222 COVID-19 vaccine. This chain connects TRBV7-2 to TRBJ2-7; TRBD1 agrees at 9 bases. This material consisted of peripheral blood, taken 28 days after the second AZD1222 dose. CDR3 loop: CASSKGQGLTYEQYF. For the CDR3, the DNA is TGTGCCAGCAGCAAGGGACAGGGACTAACCTACGAGCAGTACTTC.